This TCR beta chain was captured by sequencing in a study of siplizumab effects on memory and regulatory T cells. Study conclusions and caveats: It seemed that naive T cells were more diverse than memory cells and were major contributors to the alloresponse.

V dropped 5 bases and J dropped 7 bases, with 14 bases sitting between them. From germline, CDR1 is MNHEY and CDR2 SVGAGI. The CDR3 length is 14 residues. A word on this clone: Its matching antigen is unknown.

In each sample, approximately 100,000 TCR templates were assayed. The repertoire was sequenced with immunoSEQ multiplex PCR; TCRdb's copy has only in-frame clones and lacks some. The sample gives about 100,000 clones, about 94% of which show up once; roughly 0.62% is in the top ten. Sample: Tregs sorted from blood. This TCR derives from a human donor in good health. This chain uses TRBV6-5 with TRBJ1-4; a weak D match, TRBD1 (5 bases). CDR3 protein: CASSQAGRGEKLFF. The CDR3 DNA sequence: TGTGCCAGCAGTCAGGCAGGGCGAGGTGAAAAACTGTTTTTT.